Following are 11 T cell receptor beta chains from one sample sequenced in a study of post-analysis software for immune sequencing data. These receptors have no identified antigens. Unique molecular identifiers were present in the TCR beta cDNA libraries. Via MiXCR, TCRdb re-called the PCR reads, giving one row per CDR3 protein. In the table there are 700,000 to 900,000 distinct CDR3 sequences, about 43% of which are singletons. General study results and limits: Elevated frequency relative to controls characterized four or five TRBV segments in patients, TRBV5-6, TRBV5-1 and TRBV20-1 among them.

Sequencing used blood. These receptors all come from a girl between 10 and 17 years old with multiple sclerosis.

V gene TRBV4-1 combines with J gene TRBJ2-3; 9 bases are shared with TRBD2. J gave up 1 base and V 1 base, and 3 bases lay outside the gene matches. The CDR3 runs to 16 residues. Germline values: CDR1 MGHRA, CDR2 YSYEKL. The CDR3 DNA follows: TGCGCCAGCAGCCAAGGACTAGCGGAAGGCACAGATACGCAGTATTTT. Translating it yields CASSQGLAEGTDTQYF.

In its sample, this clonotype was seen many times. The chain combines TRBV7-2 with TRBJ2-1; TRBD2 is a possible D gene (5 bases). The length of the CDR3 is 13 residues. Trimming pared 1 base from V and 8 bases from J, leaving 9 bases between. Germline V gene sequence: CDR1 SGHTA, CDR2 FQGNSA. This chain's CDR3 is CASSLGVSDEQFF. The CDR3 DNA sequence: TGTGCCAGCAGCTTAGGGGTTAGCGATGAGCAGTTCTTC.

The rearrangement joins TRBV20-1 to TRBJ2-3; tentatively, D is TRBD2 (5 bases). The CDR3 is made up of 15 amino acids. Trimming cost V 1 base and J 0 bases, with 11 bases left between them. CDR1 is DFQATT and CDR2 is SNEGSKA in the germline V gene (reference sequence). The CDR3 DNA reads as TGCAGTGCTAGAGGGTGGAGCGGCAGCACAGATACGCAGTATTTT. Protein product: CSARGWSGSTDTQYF.

The CDR3 DNA is TGCAGCGTCAACGGCGGGGATACGCAGTATTTT. Amino acids: CSVNGGDTQYF. V usage is TRBV29-1 and J usage is TRBJ2-3; D may be TRBD2 (5 bases). Trimming took 6 bases from V and 6 from J, leaving 10 bases between them. CDR3 length: 11 amino acids. Germline values: CDR1 SQVTM, CDR2 ANQGSEA.

The rearrangement links TRBV28 to TRBJ2-5, with 9 bases matching TRBD1. With the DNA end fitting TRBJ2-7 better, the J assignment may be wrong. Germline V gene sequence: CDR1 MDHEN, CDR2 SYDVKM. This CDR3 is built from 14 residues. The CDR3 region has the DNA TGTGCCAGCAGTTCCACAGGGGGCGGCTACGAGCAGTACTTC. Its translation: CASSSTGGGYEQYF.

This chain links TRBV6-5 with TRBJ1-2; unclear D gene. Germline values: CDR1 MNHEY, CDR2 SVGAGI. With 0 bases removed from V and 4 bases from J, the gap between germline ends came to 9 bases. The CDR3 length is 14 residues. Here the CDR3 reads CASSYSGPGYGYTF. Written as DNA, the CDR3 is TGTGCCAGCAGTTACTCCGGGCCTGGCTATGGCTACACCTTC.

This clonotype was observed a few times. The gene calls are TRBV6-1 and TRBJ1-1; D not resolved. CDR3 size: 12 residues. The V and J ends lost 6 bases and 2 bases respectively, with 7 bases between them. CDR1 and CDR2 (germline): MNHNS, SASEGT. The DNA of the CDR3 is TGTGCCAGCAGGCCAGGCAACACTGAAGCTTTCTTT. This gives the protein CASRPGNTEAFF.

The rearrangement joins TRBV9 to TRBJ1-2; possibly TRBD1 for D (6 bases). This CDR3 spans 12 amino acids. V lost 7 bases, J lost 6 bases, and 13 bases lay in between. CDR1 SGDLS and CDR2 YYNGEE come from the germline V gene. DNA for the CDR3: TGTGCCAGCTATAGGGGGGACGATGGCTACACCTTC. This translates into CASYRGDDGYTF.

This chain uses TRBV20-1 with TRBJ2-1; D is unclear. Germline values: CDR1 DFQATT, CDR2 SNEGSKA (reference sequence). The CDR3 contains 16 residues. V was clipped by 2 bases and J by 0 bases, with 14 bases between them. This chain's CDR3 is CSARPTRILSYNEQFF. The CDR3 coding sequence is TGCAGTGCTAGACCTACACGGATCCTCTCCTACAATGAGCAGTTCTTC.

The chain uses TRBV5-6 and TRBJ2-5, with D possibly TRBD2 on 5 matching bases. Germline V CDR1 and CDR2: SGHDT, YYEEEE. Trimming stripped 5 bases from V and 0 bases from J, with 14 bases between. This CDR3 is 15 amino acids long. In DNA, the CDR3 is TGTGCCAGCAGTTCGCTTATGAGGGACCAAGAGACCCAGTACTTC. Translation gives CASSSLMRDQETQYF.

The rearrangement links TRBV27 to TRBJ2-4; D gene unclear. The closer fit of TRBJ2-7 to the DNA end suggests the J call may be wrong. This CDR3 has 14 residues. Germline V CDR1 and CDR2: MNHEY, SMNVEV (reference sequence). For the CDR3, the DNA is TGTGCCAGCAGTTTTGGCCCTAAGGGCTACGAGCAGTACTTC. Protein sequence: CASSFGPKGYEQYF.